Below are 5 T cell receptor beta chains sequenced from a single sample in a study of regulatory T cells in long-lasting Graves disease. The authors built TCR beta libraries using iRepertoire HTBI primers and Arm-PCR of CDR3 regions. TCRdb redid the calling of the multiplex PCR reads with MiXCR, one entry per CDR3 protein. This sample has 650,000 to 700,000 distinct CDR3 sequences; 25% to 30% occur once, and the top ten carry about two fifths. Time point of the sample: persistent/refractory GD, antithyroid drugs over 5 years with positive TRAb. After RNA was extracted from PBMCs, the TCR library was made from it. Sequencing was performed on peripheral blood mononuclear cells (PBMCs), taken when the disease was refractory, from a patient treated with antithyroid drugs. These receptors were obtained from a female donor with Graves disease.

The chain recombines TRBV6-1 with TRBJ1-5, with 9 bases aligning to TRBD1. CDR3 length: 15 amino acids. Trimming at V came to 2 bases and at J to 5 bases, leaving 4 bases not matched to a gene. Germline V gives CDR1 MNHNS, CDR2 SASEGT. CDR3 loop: CASSESGQGYQPQHF. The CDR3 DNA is TGTGCCAGCAGTGAATCCGGACAGGGGTATCAGCCCCAGCATTTT.

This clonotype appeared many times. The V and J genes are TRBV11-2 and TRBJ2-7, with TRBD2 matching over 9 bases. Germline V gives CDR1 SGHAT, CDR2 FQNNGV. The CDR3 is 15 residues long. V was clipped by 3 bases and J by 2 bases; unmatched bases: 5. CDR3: CASSFFSGGTYEQYF. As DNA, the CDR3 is TGTGCCAGCAGCTTCTTTAGCGGGGGTACCTACGAGCAGTACTTC.

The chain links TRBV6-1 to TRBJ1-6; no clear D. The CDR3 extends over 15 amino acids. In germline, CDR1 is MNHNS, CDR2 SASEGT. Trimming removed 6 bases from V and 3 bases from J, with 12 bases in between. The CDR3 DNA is TGTGCCAGCAGGATCGACCGGAACTATAATTCACCCCTCCACTTT. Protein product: CASRIDRNYNSPLHF.

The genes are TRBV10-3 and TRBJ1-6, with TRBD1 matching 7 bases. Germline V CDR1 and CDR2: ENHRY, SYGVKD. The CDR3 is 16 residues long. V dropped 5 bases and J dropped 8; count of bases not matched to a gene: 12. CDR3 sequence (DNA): TGTGCCATCAGTTTCAGACAGGGCCCCCTGGATTCACCCCTCCACTTT. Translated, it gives CAISFRQGPLDSPLHF.

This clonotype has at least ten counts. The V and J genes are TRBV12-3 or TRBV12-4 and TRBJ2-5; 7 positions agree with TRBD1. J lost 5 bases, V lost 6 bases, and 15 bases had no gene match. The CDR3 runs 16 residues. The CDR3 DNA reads TGTGCCAGCAGCCGGCAACCTGGGACAGTCGGGGAGACCCAGTACTTC. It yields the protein CASSRQPGTVGETQYF.